This TCR beta chain is drawn from a study of response to subunit inactivated influenza vaccine. Study results and caveats: There was a suggestion from the authors that each seasonal influenza vaccination recruits few new T cells.

The germline V and J ends were trimmed by 6 bases and 0 bases, with 11 bases remaining between them. This CDR3 has 13 amino acids. Germline V gives CDR1 DFQATT, CDR2 SNEGSKA (reference sequence). Concerning this clonotype itself: Its antigen is undetermined.

Via MiXCR, TCRdb re-called the RT-PCR reads, giving one row per CDR3 protein. Of about half a million distinct CDR3 sequences in the sample, over 25% were seen once. The specimen was CD4+ T cells sorted from PBMCs, collected approximately 5 days after vaccination. The rearrangement uses TRBV20-1 and TRBJ2-5; D is undetermined. This sequence was found in a man aged 50 to 59 who received an inactivated influenza vaccine. The CDR3 region is CSANADDQETQYF. The CDR3 bases are TGCAGTGCAAATGCGGACGACCAAGAGACCCAGTACTTC.